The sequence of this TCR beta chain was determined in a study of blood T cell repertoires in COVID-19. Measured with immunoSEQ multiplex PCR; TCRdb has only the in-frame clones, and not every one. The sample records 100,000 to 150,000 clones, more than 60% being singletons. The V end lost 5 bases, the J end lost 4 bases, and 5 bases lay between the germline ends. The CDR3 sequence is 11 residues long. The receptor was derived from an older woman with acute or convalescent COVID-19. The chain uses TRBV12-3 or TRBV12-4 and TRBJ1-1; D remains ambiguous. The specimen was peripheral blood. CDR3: CASSPGTEAFF. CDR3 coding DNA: TGTGCCAGCAGTCCGGGCACTGAAGCTTTCTTT.